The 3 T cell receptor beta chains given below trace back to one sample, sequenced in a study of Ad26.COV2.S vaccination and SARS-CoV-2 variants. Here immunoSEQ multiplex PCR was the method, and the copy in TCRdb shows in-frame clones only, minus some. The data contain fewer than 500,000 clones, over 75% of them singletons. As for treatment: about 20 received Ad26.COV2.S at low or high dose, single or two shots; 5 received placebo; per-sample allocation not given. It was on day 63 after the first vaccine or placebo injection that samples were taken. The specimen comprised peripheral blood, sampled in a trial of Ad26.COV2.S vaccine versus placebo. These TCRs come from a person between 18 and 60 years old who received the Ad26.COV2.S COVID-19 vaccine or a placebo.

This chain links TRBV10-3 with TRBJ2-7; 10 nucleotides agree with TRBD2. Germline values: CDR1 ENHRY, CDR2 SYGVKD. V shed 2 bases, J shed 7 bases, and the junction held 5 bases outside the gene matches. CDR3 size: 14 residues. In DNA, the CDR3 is TGTGCCATCAGTGAGAGCGGGAGGGCTGGAGAGCAGTACTTC. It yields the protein CAISESGRAGEQYF.

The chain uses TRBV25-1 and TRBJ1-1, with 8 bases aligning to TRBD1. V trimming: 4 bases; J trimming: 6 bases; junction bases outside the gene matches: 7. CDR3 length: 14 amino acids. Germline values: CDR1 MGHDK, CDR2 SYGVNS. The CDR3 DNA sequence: TGTGCCAGCAGTGGGACAGGGATTAGCGCTGAAGCTTTCTTT. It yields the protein CASSGTGISAEAFF.

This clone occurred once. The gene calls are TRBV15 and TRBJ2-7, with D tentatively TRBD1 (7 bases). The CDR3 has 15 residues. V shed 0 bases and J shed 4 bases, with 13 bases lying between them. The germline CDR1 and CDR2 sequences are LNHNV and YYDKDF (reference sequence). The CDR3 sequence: CATSRERGDSYEQYF. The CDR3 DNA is TGTGCCACCAGCAGAGAGAGGGGGGACAGTTACGAGCAGTACTTC.